Listed below are T cell receptor beta chains from one sample, sequenced in a study of blood T cell repertoires in COVID-19. Only in-frame clones appear in the TCRdb table, and some are missing; sequencing was by immunoSEQ multiplex PCR. The data show 250,000 or so clones, with 83% seen just once and 3% to 4.5% held by the top ten. What was sequenced was PBMCs or T cells enriched from blood (not recorded which). All receptors come from a woman aged 40 to 50 who had been exposed to COVID-19. Both conserved end residues are part of each CDR3. D genes are given only for firm matches. Clone size appears in some rows only: once, few, many, or a class for an expanded clone.

>TRBV28|NA|TRBJ2-4|NA
CASSKGGSLDIQYF
TGTGCCAGCAGCAAGGGGGGGAGCCTGGACATTCAGTACTTC
>TRBV7-2|NA|TRBJ2-3|TRBD2
CASTQSALAGTDTQYF
TGTGCCAGCACCCAAAGCGCGCTAGCGGGGACAGATACGCAGTATTTT
>TRBV9|NA|TRBJ1-1|NA
CASSGQEAEAFF
TGTGCCAGCAGCGGTCAGGAGGCTGAAGCTTTCTTT
>TRBV9|NA|TRBJ2-2|NA
CASSIQDRPNTGELFF
TGTGCCAGCAGCATCCAAGACAGGCCGAACACCGGGGAGCTGTTTTTT
>TRBV7-3|NA|TRBJ2-3|NA
CASSSELASTDTQYF
TGTGCCAGCAGCTCGGAGCTAGCGAGCACAGATACGCAGTATTTT
>TRBV7-6|NA|TRBJ1-1|TRBD1
CASSLLTGGNTEAFF
TGTGCCAGCAGCTTACTGACAGGGGGAAACACTGAAGCTTTCTTT
>TRBV5-5|NA|TRBJ1-5|TRBD1
CASSLTGAGQPQHF
TGTGCCAGCAGCTTGACAGGGGCTGGTCAGCCCCAGCATTTT
>TRBV13|NA|TRBJ2-7|TRBD1
CASSFEGGQYEQYF
TGTGCCAGCAGCTTCGAAGGGGGCCAATACGAGCAGTACTTC
>TRBV28|NA|TRBJ1-4|TRBD1
CASRGQIHEKLFF
TGTGCCAGCAGGGGACAGATTCATGAAAAACTGTTTTTT
>TRBV19|NA|TRBJ2-6|NA
CASRSQGGYGANVLTF
TGTGCCAGTAGGAGCCAGGGGGGATACGGGGCCAACGTCCTGACTTTC
>TRBV10-3|NA|TRBJ1-3|TRBD1
CATGDRGLSSGNTIYF
TGTGCCACCGGGGACAGGGGGCTTAGCTCTGGAAACACCATATATTTT
>TRBV5-4|NA|TRBJ1-4|TRBD1
CASSWTGGTATNEKLFF
TGTGCCAGCAGCTGGACAGGGGGCACGGCAACTAATGAAAAACTGTTTTTT
>TRBV9|NA|TRBJ1-2|NA
CASSASGGFYGYTF
TGTGCCAGCAGCGCCAGCGGGGGATTCTATGGCTACACCTTC
>TRBV28|NA|TRBJ1-2|TRBD1
CASSLPDRLPYGYTF
TGTGCCAGCAGTTTACCGGACAGGTTACCTTATGGCTACACCTTC
>TRBV30|NA|TRBJ1-2|TRBD1
CAWNPTGEYGYTF
TGTGCCTGGAATCCGACAGGGGAATATGGCTACACCTTC
>TRBV20-1|NA|TRBJ2-5|TRBD2
CSASFSGATETQYF
TGCAGTGCTAGTTTCAGCGGGGCTACAGAGACCCAGTACTTC
>TRBV6-6|NA|TRBJ2-7|NA
CASSPGARGASAEQYF
TGTGCCAGCAGTCCGGGGGCACGGGGGGCTTCGGCCGAGCAGTACTTC
>TRBV7-2|NA|TRBJ2-2|NA
CASSAGMTGELFF
TGTGCCAGCAGCGCAGGGATGACCGGGGAGCTGTTTTTT
>TRBV6-2/TRBV6-3|NA|TRBJ1-4|TRBD1
CASSRSGQPFATNEKLFF
TGTGCCAGCAGTCGCTCGGGACAGCCATTTGCAACTAATGAAAAACTGTTTTTT
>TRBV2|NA|TRBJ1-2|NA
CASSVPGRLDGYTF
TGTGCCAGCAGTGTTCCAGGGAGGTTGGATGGCTACACCTTC
>TRBV5-1|once|TRBJ1-2|TRBD1
CASGEGARYGYTF
TGCGCCAGCGGTGAGGGGGCAAGGTATGGCTACACCTTC
>TRBV28|NA|TRBJ2-7|NA
CASTRDSYEWQYF
TGTGCCAGCACCCGGGACTCCTACGAATGGCAGTACTTC
>TRBV5-1|NA|TRBJ1-6|TRBD1
CASSLSSNRGNSPLHF
TGCGCCAGCAGTTTGAGCTCCAACAGGGGTAATTCACCCCTCCACTTT
>TRBV7-3|few|TRBJ1-2|NA
CASSLLLGGNYGYTF
TGTGCCAGCAGCTTACTTCTCGGGGGGAACTATGGCTACACCTTC
>TRBV5-6|NA|TRBJ2-7|NA
CASSRGGGRWEQYF
TGTGCCAGCAGCCGGGGCGGAGGGCGGTGGGAGCAGTACTTC
>TRBV5-3|few|TRBJ1-1|TRBD1
CARRGPGTEKYTEAFF
TGTGCCAGAAGGGGCCCCGGGACAGAGAAGTACACTGAAGCTTTCTTT
>TRBV28|NA|TRBJ2-3|TRBD2
CASSSRGGTDTQYF
TGTGCCAGCAGTAGCCGGGGGGGCACAGATACGCAGTATTTT
>TRBV7-8|once|TRBJ2-5|TRBD2
CASTPNSGGQETQYF
TGTGCCAGCACCCCAAATTCGGGGGGTCAAGAGACCCAGTACTTC
>TRBV5-8|NA|TRBJ2-7|NA
CASRRGPYEQYF
TGTGCCAGCAGAAGAGGGCCCTACGAGCAGTACTTC
>TRBV5-1|NA|TRBJ1-6|NA
CASSLGSAGGNSPLHF
TGCGCCAGCAGCTTGGGATCGGCAGGAGGAAATTCACCCCTCCACTTT
>TRBV10-3|NA|TRBJ2-3|TRBD1
CAISEEGARDTDTQYF
TGTGCCATCAGTGAAGAGGGGGCGAGGGACACAGATACGCAGTATTTT
>TRBV9|NA|TRBJ1-5|NA
CASSPGIWDGQPQHF
TGTGCCAGCAGCCCCGGGATTTGGGATGGTCAGCCCCAGCATTTT
>TRBV28|NA|TRBJ1-5|NA
CASSLKSHRVSHQPQHF
TGTGCCAGCAGTCTAAAATCCCACAGGGTTAGTCATCAGCCCCAGCATTTT
>TRBV15|NA|TRBJ1-4|TRBD1
CATKKDRGSEKLFF
TGTGCCACCAAAAAAGACAGGGGGTCTGAAAAACTGTTTTTT
>TRBV2|once|TRBJ1-6|NA
CASSVALNSPLHF
TGTGCCAGCAGTGTAGCCCTGAATTCACCCCTCCACTTT
>TRBV6-5|NA|TRBJ1-4|NA
CASSYSRQYNEKLFF
TGTGCCAGCAGTTACTCGCGACAGTATAATGAAAAACTGTTTTTT
>TRBV28|NA|TRBJ2-7|NA
CASSLSQGRTYEQYF
TGTGCCAGCAGTTTATCCCAGGGCCGAACCTACGAGCAGTACTTC
>TRBV27|NA|TRBJ1-4|TRBD1
CASSPRTGGEKLFF
TGTGCCAGCAGCCCGAGGACAGGGGGGGAAAAACTGTTTTTT
>TRBV6-1|once|TRBJ2-7|TRBD1
CASSEILGTGVYEQYF
TGTGCCAGCAGTGAAATTCTAGGGACAGGGGTCTACGAGCAGTACTTC
>TRBV18|NA|TRBJ1-1|NA
CASSPLRGDAFF
TGTGCCAGCTCACCACTCAGGGGCGACGCTTTCTTT
>TRBV7-9|NA|TRBJ2-1|TRBD1
CASSSPRTGRGNEQFF
TGTGCCAGCAGCTCTCCCCGGACAGGGCGGGGCAATGAGCAGTTCTTC
>TRBV19|NA|TRBJ2-6|NA
CASTARDTTSGANVLTF
TGTGCCAGTACCGCCAGGGACACTACTTCTGGGGCCAACGTCCTGACTTTC
>TRBV20-1|NA|TRBJ2-3|TRBD2
CSASGTSGGDTQYF
TGCAGTGCTAGTGGGACTAGCGGGGGTGATACGCAGTATTTT
>TRBV28|NA|TRBJ2-4|NA
CASSQTGVGNIQYF
TGTGCCAGCAGCCAGACGGGGGTTGGAAACATTCAGTACTTC
>TRBV19|NA|TRBJ1-5|NA
CASALSGGEPQHF
TGTGCCAGTGCCCTCTCCGGGGGTGAGCCCCAGCATTTT
>TRBV27|NA|TRBJ1-5|NA
CASSSTGFNQPQHF
TGTGCCAGCAGTTCTACAGGGTTCAATCAGCCCCAGCATTTT
>TRBV4-1|NA|TRBJ1-2|NA
CASRAPGERLYGYTF
TGCGCCAGCCGCGCGCCCGGGGAGAGGCTCTATGGCTACACCTTC
>TRBV5-1|NA|TRBJ1-3|TRBD1
CASSLAATGDSGNTIYF
TGCGCCAGCAGCTTGGCCGCGACAGGGGACTCTGGAAACACCATATATTTT
>TRBV3-1/TRBV3-2|NA|TRBJ2-3|NA
CASSPRLVDTQYF
TGTGCCAGCAGCCCCAGACTAGTAGATACGCAGTATTTT
>TRBV5-1|NA|TRBJ1-3|NA
CASSSEGVGNTIYF
TGCGCCAGCAGCTCCGAGGGGGTCGGAAACACCATATATTTT
>TRBV28|NA|TRBJ1-1|TRBD1
CASSSPQGNPEAFF
TGTGCCAGCAGTTCACCACAGGGGAATCCTGAAGCTTTCTTT
>TRBV7-2|NA|TRBJ2-2|NA
CASRTELTNTGELFF
TGTGCCAGCAGGACAGAGCTGACCAACACCGGGGAGCTGTTTTTT
>TRBV5-1|NA|TRBJ2-5|NA
CASSLDGVQETQYF
TGCGCCAGCAGCTTGGACGGGGTCCAAGAGACCCAGTACTTC
>TRBV6-5|NA|TRBJ1-1|TRBD1
CASSYFRDSQAFF
TGTGCCAGCAGTTACTTCCGGGACAGCCAAGCTTTCTTT
>TRBV2|few|TRBJ1-4|NA
CASSVVAEKLFF
TGTGCCAGCAGTGTGGTGGCTGAAAAACTGTTTTTT